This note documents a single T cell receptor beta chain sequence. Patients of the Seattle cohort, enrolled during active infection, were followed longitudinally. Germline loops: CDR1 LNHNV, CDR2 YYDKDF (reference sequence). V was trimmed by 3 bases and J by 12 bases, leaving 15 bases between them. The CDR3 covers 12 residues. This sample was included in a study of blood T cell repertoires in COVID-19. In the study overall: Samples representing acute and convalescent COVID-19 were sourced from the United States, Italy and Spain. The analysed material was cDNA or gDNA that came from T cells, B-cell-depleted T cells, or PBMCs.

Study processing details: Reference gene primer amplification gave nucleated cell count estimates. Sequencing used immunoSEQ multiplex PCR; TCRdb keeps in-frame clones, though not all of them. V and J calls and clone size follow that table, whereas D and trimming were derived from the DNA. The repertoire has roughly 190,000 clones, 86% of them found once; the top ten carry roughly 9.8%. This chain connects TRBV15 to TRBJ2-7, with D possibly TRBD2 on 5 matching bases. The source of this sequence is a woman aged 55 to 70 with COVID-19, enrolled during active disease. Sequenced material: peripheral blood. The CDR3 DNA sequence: TGTGCCACCAGCAGTGAGCGGAGGTGGGTGTACTTC. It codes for CATSSERRWVYF.